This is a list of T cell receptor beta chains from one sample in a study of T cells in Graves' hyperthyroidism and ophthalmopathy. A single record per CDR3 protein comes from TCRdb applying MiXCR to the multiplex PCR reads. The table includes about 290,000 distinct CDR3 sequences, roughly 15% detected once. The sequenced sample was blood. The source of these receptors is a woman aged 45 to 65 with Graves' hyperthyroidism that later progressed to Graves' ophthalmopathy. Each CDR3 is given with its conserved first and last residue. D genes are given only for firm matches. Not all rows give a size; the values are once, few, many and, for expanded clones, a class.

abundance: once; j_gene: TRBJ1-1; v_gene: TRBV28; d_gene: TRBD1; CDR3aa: CASSLGGTGQERTEAFF; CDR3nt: TGTGCCAGCAGTCTGGGCGGGACAGGGCAGGAGCGCACTGAAGCTTTCTTT
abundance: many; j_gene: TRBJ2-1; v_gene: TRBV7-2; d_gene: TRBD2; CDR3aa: CASRETSDTFYWFF; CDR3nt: TGTGCCAGCAGGGAGACTAGCGATACCTTTTATTGGTTCTTC
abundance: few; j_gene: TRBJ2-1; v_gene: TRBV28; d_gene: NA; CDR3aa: CASSLRRDGNEQFF; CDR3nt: TGTGCCAGCAGTTTACGCAGGGACGGTAATGAGCAGTTCTTC
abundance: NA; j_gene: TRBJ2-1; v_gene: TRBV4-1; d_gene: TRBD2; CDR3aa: CASSQGTSGFYNEQFF; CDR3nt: TGCGCCAGCAGCCAGGGCACTAGCGGTTTTTACAATGAGCAGTTCTTC
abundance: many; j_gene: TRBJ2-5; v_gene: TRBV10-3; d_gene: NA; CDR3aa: CAISGAAVGKQETQYF; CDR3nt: TGTGCCATCAGTGGGGCAGCGGTTGGGAAACAAGAGACCCAGTACTTC
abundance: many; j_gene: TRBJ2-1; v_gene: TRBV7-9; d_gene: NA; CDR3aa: CASSPPESSAYNEQFF; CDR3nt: TGTGCCAGCAGCCCCCCAGAGTCCAGCGCCTACAATGAGCAGTTCTTC
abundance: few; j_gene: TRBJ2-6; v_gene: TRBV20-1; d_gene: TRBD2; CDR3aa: CSARAPGGGANVLTF; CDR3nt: TGCAGTGCTAGAGCCCCGGGAGGAGGGGCCAACGTCCTGACTTTC
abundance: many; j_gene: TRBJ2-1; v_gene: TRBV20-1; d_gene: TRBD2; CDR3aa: CSATSAGGNEQFF; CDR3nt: TGCAGTGCAACATCAGCGGGAGGCAATGAGCAGTTCTTC
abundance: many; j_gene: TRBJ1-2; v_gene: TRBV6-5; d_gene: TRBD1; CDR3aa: CASSYRIGTGVTGYTF; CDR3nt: TGTGCCAGCAGTTACAGAATAGGGACAGGGGTGACTGGCTACACCTTC
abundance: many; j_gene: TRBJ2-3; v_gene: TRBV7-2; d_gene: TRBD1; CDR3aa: CASSYAGTGHTDTQYF; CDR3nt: TGTGCCAGCAGCTACGCCGGGACAGGGCACACAGATACGCAGTATTTT
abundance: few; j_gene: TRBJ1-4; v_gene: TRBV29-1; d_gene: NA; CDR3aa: CSANDLSEKLFF; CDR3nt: TGCAGCGCTAACGACCTCTCTGAAAAACTGTTTTTT
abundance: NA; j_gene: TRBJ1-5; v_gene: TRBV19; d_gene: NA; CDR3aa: CAGRTWVDQGSNQPQHF; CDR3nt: TGTGCCGGTAGGACCTGGGTGGACCAAGGAAGCAATCAGCCCCAGCATTTT
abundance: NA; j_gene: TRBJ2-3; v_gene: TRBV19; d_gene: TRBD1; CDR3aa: CATSRQGGQYF; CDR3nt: TGTGCCACTTCGCGACAGGGCGGGCAGTATTTT
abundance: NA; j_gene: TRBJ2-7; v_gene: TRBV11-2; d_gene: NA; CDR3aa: CASSFDTYEQYF; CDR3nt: TGTGCCAGCAGCTTCGACACCTACGAGCAGTACTTC
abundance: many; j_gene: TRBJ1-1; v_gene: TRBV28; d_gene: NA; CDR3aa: CASSLPGTDEAFF; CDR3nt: TGTGCCAGCAGTTTACCCGGGACGGATGAAGCTTTCTTT
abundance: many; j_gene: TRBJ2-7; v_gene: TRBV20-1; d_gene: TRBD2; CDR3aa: CSARSGSLYEQYF; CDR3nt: TGCAGTGCCCGAAGCGGGAGCTTGTACGAGCAGTACTTC
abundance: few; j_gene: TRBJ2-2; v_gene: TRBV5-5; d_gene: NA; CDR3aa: CASSLSSSPNTGELFF; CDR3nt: TGTGCCAGCAGCTTATCATCCAGCCCGAACACCGGGGAGCTGTTTTTT
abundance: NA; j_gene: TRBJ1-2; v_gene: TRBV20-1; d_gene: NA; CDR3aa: CSARKTGIDYYGYTF; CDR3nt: TGCAGTGCTAGGAAGACAGGAATCGATTACTATGGCTACACCTTC
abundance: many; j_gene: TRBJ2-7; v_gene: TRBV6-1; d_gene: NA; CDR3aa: CASGGYGAQSYEQYF; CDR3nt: TGTGCCAGCGGAGGGTACGGGGCTCAATCCTACGAGCAGTACTTC
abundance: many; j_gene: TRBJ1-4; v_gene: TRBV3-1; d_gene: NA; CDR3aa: CASSPGGGQKLFF; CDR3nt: TGTGCCAGCAGCCCGGGTGGAGGGCAGAAACTGTTTTTT
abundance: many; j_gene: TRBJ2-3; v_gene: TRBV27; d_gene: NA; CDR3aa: CASSKRPKDTQYF; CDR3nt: TGTGCCAGCAGTAAGAGGCCTAAAGATACGCAGTATTTT
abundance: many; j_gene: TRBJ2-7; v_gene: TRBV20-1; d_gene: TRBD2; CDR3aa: CSARSQAGGPVGQYF; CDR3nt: TGCAGTGCTAGATCGCAAGCGGGAGGGCCAGTGGGGCAGTACTTC
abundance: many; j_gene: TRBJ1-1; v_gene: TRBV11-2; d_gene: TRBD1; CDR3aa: CASSPGQGWSTEAFF; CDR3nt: TGTGCCAGCAGCCCGGGACAGGGGTGGAGCACTGAAGCTTTCTTT
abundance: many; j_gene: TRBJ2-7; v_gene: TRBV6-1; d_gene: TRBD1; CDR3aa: CASSQSHYRGLDYEQYF; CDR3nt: TGTGCCAGCAGTCAGTCCCACTACAGGGGGCTAGACTACGAGCAGTACTTC
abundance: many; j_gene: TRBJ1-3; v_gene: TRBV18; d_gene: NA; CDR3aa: CASSPPSRIRNTIYF; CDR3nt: TGTGCCAGCTCACCACCTTCGAGGATAAGAAACACCATATATTTT
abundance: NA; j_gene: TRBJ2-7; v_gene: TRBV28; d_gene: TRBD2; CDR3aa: CASSRALAGSYEQYF; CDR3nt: TGTGCCAGCAGTAGGGCACTAGCGGGATCCTACGAGCAGTACTTC
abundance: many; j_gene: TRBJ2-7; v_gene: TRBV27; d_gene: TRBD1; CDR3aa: CASSWTGNYEQYF; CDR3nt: TGTGCCAGCAGTTGGACAGGAAACTACGAGCAGTACTTC
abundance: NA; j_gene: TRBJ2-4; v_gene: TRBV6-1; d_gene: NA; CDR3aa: CASSESMAGWDIQYF; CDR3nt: TGTGCCAGCAGTGAATCTATGGCAGGGTGGGACATTCAGTACTTC
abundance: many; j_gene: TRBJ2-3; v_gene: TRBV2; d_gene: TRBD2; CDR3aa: CASSDEIAGVRGDTQYF; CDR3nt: TGTGCCAGCAGTGATGAAATAGCGGGAGTACGGGGGGATACGCAGTATTTT
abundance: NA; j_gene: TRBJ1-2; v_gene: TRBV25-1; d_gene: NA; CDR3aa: CASSGTAGYGYTF; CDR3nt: TGTGCCAGCAGTGGGACGGCGGGCTATGGCTACACCTTC
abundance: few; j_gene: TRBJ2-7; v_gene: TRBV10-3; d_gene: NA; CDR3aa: CAIRDLAGVYEQYF; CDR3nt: TGTGCCATCAGGGACCTGGCTGGGGTGTACGAGCAGTACTTC
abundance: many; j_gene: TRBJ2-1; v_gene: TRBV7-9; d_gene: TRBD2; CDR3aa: CASCDPGGRSYNEQFF; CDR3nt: TGTGCCAGCTGCGACCCGGGCGGGAGATCCTACAATGAGCAGTTCTTC
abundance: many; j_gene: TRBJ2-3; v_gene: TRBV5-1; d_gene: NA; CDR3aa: CASSFELGADTQYF; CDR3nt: TGCGCCAGCAGCTTCGAGCTAGGGGCAGATACGCAGTATTTT
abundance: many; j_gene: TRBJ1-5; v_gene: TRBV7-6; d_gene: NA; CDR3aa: CASRYDDQPQHF; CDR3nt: TGTGCCAGCAGGTATGATGATCAGCCCCAGCATTTT
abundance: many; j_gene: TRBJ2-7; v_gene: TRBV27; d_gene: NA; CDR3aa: CASSLRGAGQYF; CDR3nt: TGTGCCAGCAGTTTACGTGGGGCGGGGCAGTACTTC
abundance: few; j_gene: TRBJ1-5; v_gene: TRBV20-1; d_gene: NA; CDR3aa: CSAHSGGTIRYQPQHF; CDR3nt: TGCAGTGCACATAGTGGAGGAACGATAAGGTATCAGCCCCAGCATTTT
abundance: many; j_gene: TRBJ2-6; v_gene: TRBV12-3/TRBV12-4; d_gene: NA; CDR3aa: CASSVLGDAGANVLTF; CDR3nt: TGTGCCAGCAGTGTACTAGGGGACGCTGGGGCCAACGTCCTGACTTTC
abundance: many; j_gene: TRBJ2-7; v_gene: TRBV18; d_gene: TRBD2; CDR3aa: CASSSPSGRARNEQYF; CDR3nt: TGTGCCAGCTCATCACCGAGCGGGAGGGCCCGGAACGAGCAGTACTTC
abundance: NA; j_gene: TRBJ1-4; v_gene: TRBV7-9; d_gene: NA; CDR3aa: CASSLAHFSGVELFF; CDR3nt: TGTGCCAGCAGCTTAGCCCATTTTTCTGGGGTGGAACTGTTTTTT
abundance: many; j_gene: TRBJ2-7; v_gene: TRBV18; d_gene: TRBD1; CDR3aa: CASSREGAYYEQYF; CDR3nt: TGTGCCAGCTCACGAGAGGGGGCGTACTACGAGCAGTACTTC
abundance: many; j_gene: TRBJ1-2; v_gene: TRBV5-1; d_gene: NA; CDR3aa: CASSLGQVNYGYTF; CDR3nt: TGCGCCAGCAGCTTGGGACAGGTGAACTATGGCTACACCTTC
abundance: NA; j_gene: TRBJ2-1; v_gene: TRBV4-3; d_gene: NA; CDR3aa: CASSQEGLGDNEQFF; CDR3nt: TGCGCCAGCAGCCAAGAGGGACTGGGAGACAATGAGCAGTTCTTC
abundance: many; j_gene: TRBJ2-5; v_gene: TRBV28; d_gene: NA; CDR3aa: CASSLGGGETQYF; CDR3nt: TGTGCCAGCAGTTTAGGTGGGGGAGAGACCCAGTACTTC
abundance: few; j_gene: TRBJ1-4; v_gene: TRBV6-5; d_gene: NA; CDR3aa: CASSYATRNEKLFF; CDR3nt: TGTGCCAGCAGTTACGCGACAAGGAATGAAAAACTGTTTTTT
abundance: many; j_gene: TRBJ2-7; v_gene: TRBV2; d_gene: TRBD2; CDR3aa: CASSKLAGQYEQYF; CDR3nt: TGTGCCAGCAGCAAACTAGCGGGACAATACGAGCAGTACTTC
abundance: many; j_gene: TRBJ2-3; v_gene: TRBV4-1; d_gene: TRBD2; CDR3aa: CASSQATSGLTDTQYF; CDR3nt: TGCGCCAGCAGCCAAGCAACTAGCGGCCTCACAGATACGCAGTATTTT
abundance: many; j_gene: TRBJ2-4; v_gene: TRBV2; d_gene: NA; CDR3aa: CATFDRLKNIQYF; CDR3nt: TGTGCCACCTTCGACAGGCTGAAAAACATTCAGTACTTC
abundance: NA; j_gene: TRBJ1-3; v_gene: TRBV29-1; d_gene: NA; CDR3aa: CSVEDPGSGNTIYF; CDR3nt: TGCAGCGTTGAAGATCCAGGCTCTGGAAACACCATATATTTT
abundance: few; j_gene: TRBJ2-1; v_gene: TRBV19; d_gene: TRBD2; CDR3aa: CASRRTSGRAGSYNEQFF; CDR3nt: TGTGCCAGTAGAAGGACTAGCGGGAGGGCCGGCTCCTACAATGAGCAGTTCTTC
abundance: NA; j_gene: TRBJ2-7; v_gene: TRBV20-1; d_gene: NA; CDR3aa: CSVPGTSYYEQYF; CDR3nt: TGCAGTGTCCCAGGGACATCATACTACGAGCAGTACTTC
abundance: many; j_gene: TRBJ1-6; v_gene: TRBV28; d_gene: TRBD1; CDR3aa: CASSLRDSSSPLHF; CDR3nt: TGTGCCAGCAGTTTAAGGGACAGTAGTTCACCCCTCCACTTT
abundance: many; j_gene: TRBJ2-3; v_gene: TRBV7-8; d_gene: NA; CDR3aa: CASSLEDPDTQYF; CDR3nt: TGTGCCAGCAGCTTAGAGGACCCAGATACGCAGTATTTT